This record covers a single T cell receptor (beta chain). This sample was included in a study of cytomegalovirus exposure and HLA in healthy donors. CDR3 length equals 12 residues. V was cut by 2 bases and J by 8 bases, with 6 bases left in between. Germline V CDR1 and CDR2: WSHSY, SAAADI. Clones were sequenced by immunoSEQ multiplex PCR, and TCRdb holds only the in-frame ones, with some missing. The sample carries about 130,000 clones, approximately 89% recorded once. The genes are TRBV10-2 and TRBJ1-4; no firm D call. Source material: PBMCs. This TCR derives from a man aged 25-45 years in good health and CMV-seronegative. In DNA form, the CDR3 reads TGCGCCAGCAGTGAGACGGGGGAAAAACTGTTTTTT. Translating gives CASSETGEKLFF.